This is a list of T cell receptor beta chains from one sample in a study of T-cell memory formation after mild COVID-19. A single record per CDR3 protein comes from TCRdb applying MiXCR to the 5' RACE reads. Counted here are a few hundred thousand distinct CDR3 sequences, 27% occurring once; the ten biggest clones make up around 10%. The material sequenced was PBMCs or a T cell subset sorted from them (not recorded which). These receptor sequences come from an adult woman who had mild COVID-19 (a few samples of this study predate the infection). Cell type and time point are not known. The CDR3 runs from the conserved cysteine through the conserved F or W. The D gene is left open where the match is weak. Size tells how often a clone was seen (once, few, many) or the class of an expanded clone, and some rows leave it out.

D gene	V gene	clone size	J gene	CDR3 DNA	CDR3 protein
TRBD2	TRBV15	few	TRBJ2-7	TGTGCCACCAGCAGAGATAGGGGACTAGCGGGACCCTACGAGCAGTACTTC	CATSRDRGLAGPYEQYF
TRBD2	TRBV9	NA	TRBJ2-1	TGTGCCAGCAGCGTAGCCAATCCTAGCGGACTTTGGGATGAGCAGTTCTTC	CASSVANPSGLWDEQFF
TRBD1	TRBV7-9	NA	TRBJ2-5	TGTGCCAGCAGCCCCAGACAGGGAGAGACCCAGTACTTC	CASSPRQGETQYF
NA	TRBV10-3	once	TRBJ1-5	TGTGCCATCAGTGTGACACTATTCAATCAGCCCCAGCATTTT	CAISVTLFNQPQHF
TRBD2	TRBV7-2	many	TRBJ2-7	TGTGCCAGCAGAGTACATAGCGGGGGGGCTTACGAGCAGTACTTC	CASRVHSGGAYEQYF
TRBD2	TRBV9	NA	TRBJ2-7	TGTGCCAGCAGCGTATCCGGGACTAGCGGGATCTACGAGCAGTACTTC	CASSVSGTSGIYEQYF
NA	TRBV24-1	NA	TRBJ2-4	TGTGCCACCAGTGAGTCCGGGAAGCAGTACTTC	CATSESGKQYF
NA	TRBV4-3	few	TRBJ2-1	TGCGCCAGCAGCCAAGATGTGAGCCTAGGTATACTCTCCTACAATGAGCAGTTCTTC	CASSQDVSLGILSYNEQFF
NA	TRBV4-1	few	TRBJ1-5	TGCGCCAGCAGCCAAGATTTGTGGCAGCCCCAGCATTTT	CASSQDLWQPQHF
TRBD2	TRBV12-3/TRBV12-4	few	TRBJ2-4	TGTGCCAGCAGTCCGACTAGCGGGAGTAACATTCAGTACTTC	CASSPTSGSNIQYF
NA	TRBV29-1	few	TRBJ2-3	TGCAGCGTTATGTTGGACACAAGCACAGATACGCAGTATTTT	CSVMLDTSTDTQYF
NA	TRBV7-6	many	TRBJ2-2	TGTGCCAGCAGCCAGGTAGCGGCGAACACCGGGGAGCTGTTTTTT	CASSQVAANTGELFF
NA	TRBV7-9	NA	TRBJ2-1	TGTGCCAGCAGCTTGAGGGGGAGCTCCAATGAGCAGTTCTTC	CASSLRGSSNEQFF
TRBD1	TRBV30	NA	TRBJ1-1	TGTGCCTGGAGTGTAGGTGACAGGGGCGCTGAAGCTTTCTTT	CAWSVGDRGAEAFF